This T cell receptor (beta chain) was profiled in a study of blood T cell repertoires in COVID-19 (dated by TCRdb to about 2020). Looking at the study overall: Samples covering the acute and convalescent phases of COVID-19 were provided by collaborators in the United States, Italy and Spain. The prospective study material was composed of cDNA or gDNA derived from T cells, B-cell-depleted T cells, or PBMCs. The dataset comprised deeply sampled blood TCRbeta repertoires from subjects exposed to, actively infected with, or recovered from COVID-19. A freely available public database, intended as a resource for researchers studying the immune response to SARS-CoV-2, is where the repertoires were released. The samples were drawn from two sources: the first 160 participants of the ongoing ImmuneRACE study, and over 950 subjects contributed by 6 global collaborators. A de-identified subject ID, COVID-19 status, age in years and sex were almost always included in the sample metadata. HLA class I and class II types, where available, came from metadata supplied by the sample provider rather than from assay-based typing. General conclusions and limits of the study: Clinical and demographic metadata were provided uncurated, with the amount varying by source and participant.

Each collaborating institution followed its own protocols to collect whole blood in K2EDTA tubes. For TCRbeta analysis, collaborators shipped samples in one of three forms: frozen whole blood, isolated PBMCs, or DNA extracted from either of those sample types. There are a few counts of this clone. Its binding antigen is unknown. Base qualities are not provided; no much larger clone lies one nucleotide away. TCRbeta CDR3 regions were amplified from genomic DNA by means of the immunoSEQ Assay, a bias-controlled multiplex PCR. On the study's bioinformatics: The number of nucleated cells in each sample was estimated from the amplification of reference gene primers within the assay. To quantify the absolute abundance of each unique TCRbeta CDR3 rearrangement, sequence reads were collapsed and filtered. Productive Simpson clonality was computed per sample as the square root of Simpson's diversity index over productive rearrangements. In TCRdb, the immuneACCESS table is reduced to in-frame sequences with V and J assigned. These tables do not hold every clone; where another copy was compared, an unresolved V gene accounts for under half, and the others remain unexplained. V and J calls and clone size come straight from that table; D and trimming were deduced from the DNA. Present in this sample are about 260,000 clones, around 87% of which were seen just once. About 3.5% of the sample lies in the top ten.

The sequence was collected from a young man with active or convalescent COVID-19. What was sequenced was peripheral blood.

The CDR3 has the sequence CASSERRGTEAFF. The DNA reads as follows: TGTGCCAGCAGCGAGAGGAGAGGTACTGAAGCTTTCTTT. This receptor chain uses TRBV2 and TRBJ1-1; the D gene identity is not certain. As encoded in the germline V gene, CDR1 is SNHLY while CDR2 is FYNNEI. The V end loses 6 bases and the J end loses 5 bases, and a stretch of 13 bases separates them. From the cysteine through the phenylalanine, the CDR3 covers 13 amino acids. The retained sequence is limited to the CDR3, 39 bases, with the frame set at the first base. Joined to the reference TRBV2 and TRBJ1-1 proteins, this CDR3 gives the full variable domain: EPEVTQTPSHQVTQMGQEVILRCVPISNHLYFYWYRQILGQKVEFLVSFYNNEISEKSEIFDDQFSVERPDGSNFTLKIRSTKLEDSAMYFCASSERRGTEAFFGQGTRLTVV.